This T cell receptor (beta chain) was retrieved from a study of CD8 T cells in ankylosing spondylitis. The study, taken as a whole, reports: A TCR beta motif of fewer than 10 highly homologous variants seemed to mark ankylosing spondylitis blood. Reported data indicate significant enrichment of disease-linked clones within matched ankylosing spondylitis synovial fluid. Prior literature has documented some motif variants in synovial fluid and blood from reactive arthritis. Clones linked with disease were CD8+ and fairly uncommon in the peripheral blood.

As concerns this clonotype: Its antigen is undetermined.

With molecular barcodes, quantitative 5'-RACE was used to make the TCR beta libraries. One entry per CDR3 protein, called by TCRdb with MiXCR from the 5' RACE reads. This sample yields over 600,000 distinct CDR3 sequences, of which over 15% are seen a single time; under 20% belongs to the top ten. V lost 0 bases and J lost 0, with 19 bases in between. CDR3 length: 19 amino acids. Germline V gene sequence: CDR1 LGHNA, CDR2 YNFKEQ. The sequence was collected from a male donor with ankylosing spondylitis. The sample consisted of blood, either unsorted or a sorted T cell fraction (not recorded which). The chain combines TRBV4-2 with TRBJ2-3; the D gene is possibly TRBD2 (6 bases). This CDR3 is CASSQDWTPGGYSTDTQYF. DNA of the CDR3: TGTGCCAGCAGCCAAGATTGGACTCCCGGGGGATATAGCACAGATACGCAGTATTTT.